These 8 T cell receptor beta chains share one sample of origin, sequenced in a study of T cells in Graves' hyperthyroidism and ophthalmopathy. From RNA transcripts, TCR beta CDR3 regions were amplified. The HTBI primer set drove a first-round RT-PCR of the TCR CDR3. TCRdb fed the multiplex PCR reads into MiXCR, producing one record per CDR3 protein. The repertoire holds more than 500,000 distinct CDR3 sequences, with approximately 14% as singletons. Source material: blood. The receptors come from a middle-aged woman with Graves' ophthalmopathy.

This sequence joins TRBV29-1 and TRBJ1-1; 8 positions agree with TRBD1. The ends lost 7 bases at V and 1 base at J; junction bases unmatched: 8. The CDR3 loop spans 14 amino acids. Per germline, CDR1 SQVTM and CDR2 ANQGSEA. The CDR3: CSAGQGLGNTEAFF. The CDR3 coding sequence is TGCAGCGCTGGACAGGGCTTAGGGAACACTGAAGCTTTCTTT.

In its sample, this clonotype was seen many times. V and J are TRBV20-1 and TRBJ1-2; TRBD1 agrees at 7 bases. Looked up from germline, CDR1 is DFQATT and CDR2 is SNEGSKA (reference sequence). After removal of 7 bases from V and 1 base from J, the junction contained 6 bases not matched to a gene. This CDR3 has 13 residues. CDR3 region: CSVRGLVNYGYTF. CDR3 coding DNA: TGCAGTGTGAGGGGGCTGGTTAACTATGGCTACACCTTC.

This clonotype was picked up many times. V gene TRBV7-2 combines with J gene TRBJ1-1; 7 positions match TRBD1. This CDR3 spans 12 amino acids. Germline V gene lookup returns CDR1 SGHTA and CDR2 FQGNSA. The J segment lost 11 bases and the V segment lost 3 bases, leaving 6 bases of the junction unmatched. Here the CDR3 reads CASSFPDRVAFF. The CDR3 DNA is TGTGCCAGCAGCTTCCCCGACAGGGTGGCTTTCTTT. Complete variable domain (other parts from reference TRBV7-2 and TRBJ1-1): GAGVSQSPSNKVTEKGKDVELRCDPISGHTALYWYRQSLGQGLEFLIYFQGNSAPDKSGLPSDRFSAERTGGSVSTLTIQRTQQEDSAVYLCASSFPDRVAFFGQGTRLTVV.

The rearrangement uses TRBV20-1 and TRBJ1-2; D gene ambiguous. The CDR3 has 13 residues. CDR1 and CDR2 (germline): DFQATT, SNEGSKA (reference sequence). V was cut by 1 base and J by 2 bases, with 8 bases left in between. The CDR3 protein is CSARAEQNYGYTF. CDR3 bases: TGCAGTGCTAGAGCGGAACAGAACTATGGCTACACCTTC.

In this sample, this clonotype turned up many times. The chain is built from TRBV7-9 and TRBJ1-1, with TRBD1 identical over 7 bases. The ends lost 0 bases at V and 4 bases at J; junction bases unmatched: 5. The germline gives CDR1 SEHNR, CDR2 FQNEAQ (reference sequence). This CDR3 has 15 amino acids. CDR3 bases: TGTGCCAGCAGCTTAGCCTTAGCAGGGGGCACTGAAGCTTTCTTT. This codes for CASSLALAGGTEAFF.

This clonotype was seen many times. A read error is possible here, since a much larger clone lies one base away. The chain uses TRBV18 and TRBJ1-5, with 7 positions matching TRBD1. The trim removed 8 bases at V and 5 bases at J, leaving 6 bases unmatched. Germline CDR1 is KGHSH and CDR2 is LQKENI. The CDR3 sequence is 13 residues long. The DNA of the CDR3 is TGTGCCAGCAGCCCAACAGGGGATCAGCCCCAGCATTTT. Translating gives CASSPTGDQPQHF.

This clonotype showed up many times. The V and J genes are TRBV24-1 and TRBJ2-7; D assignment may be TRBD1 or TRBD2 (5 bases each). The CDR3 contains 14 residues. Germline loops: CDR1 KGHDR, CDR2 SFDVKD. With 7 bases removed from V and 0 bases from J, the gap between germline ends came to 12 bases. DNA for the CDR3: TGTGCCACCAGGAGGGGATCGAGCTCCTACGAGCAGTACTTC. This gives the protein CATRRGSSSYEQYF.

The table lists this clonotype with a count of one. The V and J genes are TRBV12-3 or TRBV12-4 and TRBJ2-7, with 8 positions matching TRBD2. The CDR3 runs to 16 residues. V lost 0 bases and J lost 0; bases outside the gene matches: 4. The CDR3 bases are TGTGCCAGCAGTTTAGCGCGGCGGGAGGTCTCCTACGAGCAGTACTTC. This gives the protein CASSLARREVSYEQYF.